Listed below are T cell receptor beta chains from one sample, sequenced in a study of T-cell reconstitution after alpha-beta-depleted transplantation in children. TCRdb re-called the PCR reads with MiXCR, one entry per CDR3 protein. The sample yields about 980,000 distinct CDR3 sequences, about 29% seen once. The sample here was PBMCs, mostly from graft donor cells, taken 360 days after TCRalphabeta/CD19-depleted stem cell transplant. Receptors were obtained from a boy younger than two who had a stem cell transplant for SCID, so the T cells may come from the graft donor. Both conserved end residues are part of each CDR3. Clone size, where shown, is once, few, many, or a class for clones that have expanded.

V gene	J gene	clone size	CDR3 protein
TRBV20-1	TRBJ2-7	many	CSAMGQGVYEQYF
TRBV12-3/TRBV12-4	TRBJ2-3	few	CASSSGTRRTDTQYF
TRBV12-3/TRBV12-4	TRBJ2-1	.	CASTIQGSSYNEQFF
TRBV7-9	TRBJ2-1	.	CASSLGRFREAYNEQFF
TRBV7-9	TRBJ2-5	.	CASQRGEETQYF
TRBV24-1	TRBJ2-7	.	CATSDAGQNYEQYF
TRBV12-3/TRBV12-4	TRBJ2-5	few	CASSYSDRDNQETQYF
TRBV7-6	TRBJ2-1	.	CASSLELPGRGIEQFF
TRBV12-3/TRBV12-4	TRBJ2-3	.	CASSPGSQVTQYF
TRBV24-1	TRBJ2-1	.	CATSDSGTYHNEQFF
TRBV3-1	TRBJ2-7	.	CASSRGPVGAEQYF
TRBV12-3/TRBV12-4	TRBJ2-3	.	CASSSQEPGDTQYF
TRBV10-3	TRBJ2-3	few	CAISGGRTDTQYF
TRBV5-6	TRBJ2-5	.	CASSFFFTSGGARETQYF
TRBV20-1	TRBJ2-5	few	CSARGLQGLQETQYF
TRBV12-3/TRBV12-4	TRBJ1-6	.	CASSLAGTGYSPLHF
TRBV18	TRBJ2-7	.	CASSPRDRERGEQYF
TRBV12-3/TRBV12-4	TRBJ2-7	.	CASSFVVGAGASYEQYF
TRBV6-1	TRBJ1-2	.	CASRKSGKWAYGYTF
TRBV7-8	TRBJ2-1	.	CASSLADTFGYNEQFF
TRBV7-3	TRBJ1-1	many	CASSLITNTEAFF
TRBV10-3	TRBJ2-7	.	CAIGPTSGASYEQYF
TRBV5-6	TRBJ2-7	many	CASRHDRGYEQYF